The 7 T cell receptor beta chains below were found in one sample sequenced in a study of T cell responses to AZD1222 COVID-19 vaccine. The protocol was immunoSEQ multiplex PCR, while the TCRdb copy is restricted to in-frame clones and leaves out a portion. The table shows some 130,000 clones, with roughly 90% occurring only once. The sequences come from peripheral blood, collected 28 days after the second AZD1222 dose. The receptor source for this set is an adult who received the AZD1222 COVID-19 vaccine.

The rearrangement uses TRBV7-9 and TRBJ2-5; D perhaps matches TRBD2 (6 bases). The CDR3 runs 14 residues. V lost 5 bases, J lost 5 bases, and 15 bases lay in between. Per the germline V gene, CDR1 is SEHNR and CDR2 is FQNEAQ (reference sequence). In DNA form, the CDR3 reads TGTGCCAGCAGCCCGGTGGGGGGTTGGGAGACCCAGTACTTC. It is translated as CASSPVGGWETQYF.

The V and J genes are TRBV5-4 and TRBJ2-7; perhaps TRBD2 as D (6 bases). Trimming left V 2 bases short and J 2 bases short, with 11 bases between. Germline lookup yields CDR1 SGHNT and CDR2 YYREEE (reference sequence). There are 14 residues in the CDR3. CDR3 residues: CASSFGGSAYEQYF. The CDR3 DNA reads as TGTGCCAGCAGCTTTGGAGGGTCGGCCTACGAGCAGTACTTC.

The chain recombines TRBV6-1 with TRBJ1-6; the D is unclear. V lost 0 bases and J 4 bases, leaving 7 bases between the germline ends. Germline assignment: CDR1 MNHNS and CDR2 SASEGT. The CDR3 is 15 amino acids. For the CDR3, the DNA is TGTGCCAGCAGTGAAGCTATAGGGTATAATTCACCCCTCCACTTT. Translated: CASSEAIGYNSPLHF.

The genes are TRBV28 and TRBJ2-5; D unresolved. The V end was cut by 7 bases, the J end by 0 bases, with 12 bases between. The CDR3 has 14 residues. Germline V gives CDR1 MDHEN, CDR2 SYDVKM. The CDR3 loop is CASTYGRNQETQYF. CDR3 sequence (DNA): TGTGCCAGCACGTATGGGCGTAACCAAGAGACCCAGTACTTC.

CDR3 sequence reads: CASSPLAGFLGAFF. The CDR3 DNA sequence: TGTGCCAGCAGCCCCTTGGCCGGGTTCCTCGGAGCTTTCTTT. This chain joins TRBV3-1 (or the pseudogene TRBV3-2) and TRBJ1-1; D call uncertain. The CDR3 runs to 14 residues. Between the trimmed V and J ends, which lost 4 bases and 10 bases, there was a span of 19 bases. CDR1 is LGHDT, CDR2 YNNKEL, per germline (reference sequence).

V usage is TRBV5-1 and J usage is TRBJ2-5; D might be TRBD1 or TRBD2, each matching 6 bases. There are 14 residues in the CDR3. The V and J ends lost 4 bases and 5 bases respectively, with 15 bases between them. Germline V gives CDR1 SGHRS, CDR2 YFSETQ. CDR3 in DNA: TGCGCCAGCAGCCCAGGGGAGGTTAGGGAGACCCAGTACTTC. This encodes CASSPGEVRETQYF.

The chain links TRBV28 to TRBJ1-1; possibly TRBD1 for D (5 bases). Germline loops: CDR1 MDHEN, CDR2 SYDVKM. The CDR3 sequence is 15 residues long. The ends were cut back, 5 bases at V and 0 bases at J, with 13 bases in the middle. The CDR3 loop is CASSAPRVMNTEAFF. DNA for the CDR3: TGTGCCAGCAGTGCCCCCAGGGTCATGAACACTGAAGCTTTCTTT.